This is a list of T cell receptor beta chains from one sample in a study of Graves' ophthalmopathy and Graves' hyperthyroidism. One entry per CDR3 protein, called by TCRdb with MiXCR from the multiplex PCR reads. The repertoire holds around 1,200,000 distinct CDR3 sequences, with approximately 35% as singletons. The specimen sequenced was peripheral blood or thyroid tissue (not recorded which). These receptor sequences come from an adult man with Graves' hyperthyroidism. The conserved cysteine and the conserved F or W are not part of the CDR3 here. Fields, in order: V gene, clone size, CDR3 length, D gene, CDR3 protein. The D gene is left open where the match is weak. Clone sizes are given selectively: once, few, many, or a class where the clone is expanded.

V: TRBV5-1
size: many
length: 12
D: NA
CDR3: ASSPGLVGSPLH

V: TRBV20-1
size: NA
length: 12
D: NA
CDR3: SARQGGGSYEQY

V: TRBV7-2
size: many
length: 17
D: TRBD1
CDR3: ASSLVVGQGPFYSNTIY

V: TRBV5-1
size: NA
length: 13
D: TRBD2
CDR3: ASSLASGGYETQY

V: TRBV7-9
size: many
length: 10
D: TRBD1
CDR3: ASSGTAYEQY

V: TRBV4-2
size: many
length: 13
D: TRBD1
CDR3: ASSQVTGKNSPLH

V: TRBV12-3/TRBV12-4
size: many
length: 14
D: NA
CDR3: ASSSDRGRLSTEAF

V: TRBV5-1
size: many
length: 13
D: NA
CDR3: ASSFEEIGSYEQY

V: TRBV7-8
size: many
length: 15
D: NA
CDR3: ASSLRQGDSGANVLT

V: TRBV20-1
size: NA
length: 13
D: NA
CDR3: SARDYGVPTGELF

V: TRBV9
size: few
length: 10
D: TRBD1
CDR3: ASSPRQGKAF

V: TRBV7-9
size: NA
length: 13
D: TRBD1
CDR3: ASSLSQGADEKLF

V: TRBV11-1
size: many
length: 13
D: TRBD1
CDR3: ASTRSRDRDYGYT

V: TRBV20-1
size: few
length: 10
D: NA
CDR3: SAWAQGASHT